Shown below are 8 T cell receptor beta chains from a single sample sequenced in a study of early T cells in non-severe SARS-CoV-2 infection. TCRdb reanalysed the 5' RACE reads using MiXCR and keeps one entry per CDR3 protein. The repertoire has some 55,000 distinct CDR3 sequences, roughly 12% of them found once; the top ten carry about 3%. The source material was whole blood. These receptors were obtained from an adult who was a healthcare worker with PCR-confirmed SARS-CoV-2 infection or an uninfected control (not recorded which).

Ten or more counts support this clonotype. The rearrangement joins TRBV7-9 to TRBJ1-2, with TRBD1 as a possible D gene (5 bases). V shed 7 bases and J shed 2 bases, with 8 bases lying between them. The CDR3 runs 12 residues. CDR1 SEHNR and CDR2 FQNEAQ come from the germline V gene (reference sequence). The CDR3 protein is CASTRQNYGYTF. In DNA, the CDR3 is TGTGCCAGCACTCGACAGAACTATGGCTACACCTTC.

This clonotype was recorded a few times. The chain carries TRBV29-1 and TRBJ1-1, with D unresolved. Germline V lookup: CDR1 SQVTM, CDR2 ANQGSEA. Trimming shortened V by 4 bases and J by 6 bases, and 9 bases separated the two germline ends. This CDR3 comprises 11 residues. CDR3 bases: TGCAGCGTTGTTCCCGGACCTGAAGCTTTCTTT. Protein: CSVVPGPEAFF.

This chain uses TRBV9 with TRBJ2-7, with D possibly matching TRBD1 (5 bases). The CDR3 covers 16 residues. The V gene's germline CDR1 is SGDLS and CDR2 YYNGEE. V lost 0 bases and J lost 7, with 20 bases in between. CDR3 in amino acids: CASSVVRGSDLWEQYF. CDR3 nucleotide sequence: TGTGCCAGCAGCGTAGTAAGGGGATCCGACTTATGGGAGCAGTACTTC.

This clonotype was seen at least ten times. This chain links TRBV5-1 with TRBJ2-7, with D possibly matching TRBD2 (6 bases). Trimming shortened V by 4 bases and J by 0 bases, and 17 bases separated the two germline ends. The germline V gene encodes CDR1 SGHRS and CDR2 YFSETQ. CDR3 size: 16 residues. The CDR3 loop is CASSPRDSTFSYEQYF. For the CDR3, the DNA is TGCGCCAGCAGCCCCCGGGACTCGACATTCTCCTACGAGCAGTACTTC.

This clonotype was seen ten or more times. This chain joins TRBV19 and TRBJ2-2, with unresolved D. V was trimmed by 7 bases and J by 5 bases, leaving 11 bases between them. CDR3 length: 13 residues. Looked up from germline, CDR1 is LNHDA and CDR2 is SQIVND (reference sequence). The CDR3 DNA reads as TGTGCCAGTAACGTCGGGCGGACCGGGGAGCTGTTTTTT. It translates to CASNVGRTGELFF.

This clonotype has only a few counts. The genes are TRBV18 and TRBJ2-5; D might be TRBD2 (6 bases). This CDR3 region has 13 residues. With 4 bases removed from V and 5 bases from J, the gap between germline ends came to 11 bases. Germline V CDR1 and CDR2: KGHSH, LQKENI. CDR3 amino acids: CASSLTSRETQYF. DNA for the CDR3: TGTGCCAGCTCACTGACTAGTCGGGAGACCCAGTACTTC.

The gene calls are TRBV4-1 and TRBJ2-7, with 15 bases that match TRBD2. With V trimmed by 1 base and J by 2 bases, 0 bases remained unmatched. CDR3 length equals 16 residues. Germline CDR1 reads MGHRA; CDR2 reads YSYEKL. DNA of the CDR3: TGCGCCAGCAGCCAAGGGACTAGCGGGGGGGCCTACGAGCAGTACTTC. Encoded protein: CASSQGTSGGAYEQYF.

This clonotype was picked up many times. The rearrangement links TRBV6-1 to TRBJ2-1, with 15 positions matching TRBD2. The CDR3 is 18 amino acids. V trimming: 6 bases; J trimming: 0 bases; junction bases outside the gene matches: 6. Germline CDR1 reads MNHNS; CDR2 reads SASEGT. The CDR3 nucleotides read TGTGCCAGCAGGGGACTAGCGGGGGGCAAAAGCTCCTACAATGAGCAGTTCTTC. As protein: CASRGLAGGKSSYNEQFF.